Below are 18 T cell receptor beta chains sequenced from a single sample in a study of cytomegalovirus exposure and HLA in healthy donors. TCRdb's copy holds only in-frame clones and misses some; the assay was immunoSEQ multiplex PCR. The profile covers 100,000 to 150,000 clones, with 85% to 90% appearing a single time and roughly 1.4% taken by the ten largest. Material for sequencing was PBMCs. Receptors originate from a man aged 25-40 years in good health and CMV-seronegative.

The rearrangement uses TRBV5-1 and TRBJ2-2; the match to TRBD2 covers 11 bases. Germline CDR1 and CDR2: SGHRS and YFSETQ. V lost 5 bases, J lost 5 bases, and 8 bases stayed unmatched. The CDR3 is 16 residues long. The CDR3 nucleotides read TGCGCCAGCAGTTCGACGACTAGCGGGAATACCGGGGAGCTGTTTTTT. Amino acid sequence: CASSSTTSGNTGELFF.

The V and J genes are TRBV30 and TRBJ2-7; 8 bases map to TRBD2. Germline V lookup: CDR1 GTSNPN, CDR2 SVGIG (reference sequence). This CDR3 has 15 residues. The V gene end was trimmed by 3 bases and the J gene end by 0 bases; junction bases not matched to a gene: 7. CDR3: CAWSVGTRSSYEQYF. CDR3 in DNA: TGTGCCTGGAGCGTCGGGACTAGAAGCTCCTACGAGCAGTACTTC.

The rearrangement joins TRBV7-8 to TRBJ2-6, with 12 nucleotides matching TRBD1. The germline CDR1 and CDR2 sequences are SGHVS and FQNEAQ. This CDR3 region has 19 residues. The V gene end was trimmed by 5 bases and the J gene end by 1 base; junction bases not matched to a gene: 9. The CDR3 DNA reads TGTGCCAGCAGCATCGGGACAGGGGGCCGCAGGTCTGGGGCCAACGTCCTGACTTTC. Translated: CASSIGTGGRRSGANVLTF.

This clone was counted once. The genes are TRBV2 and TRBJ1-1, with D perhaps matching TRBD1 (6 bases). The CDR3 runs 15 residues. V lost 3 bases, J lost 0 bases, and 11 bases lay in between. Germline V gene data show CDR1 as SNHLY and CDR2 as FYNNEI. Here the CDR3 reads CASSDGGTMNTEAFF. For the CDR3, the DNA is TGTGCCAGCAGTGATGGTGGGACAATGAACACTGAAGCTTTCTTT.

The CDR3 here is CASSLGPRDRGLLWSYEQYF. Written as DNA, the CDR3 is TGCGCCAGCAGCTTGGGACCACGGGACAGGGGGTTGTTGTGGTCCTACGAGCAGTACTTC. This chain connects TRBV5-1 to TRBJ2-7; 11 nucleotides match TRBD1. V lost 0 bases, J lost 1 base, and 15 bases stayed unmatched. The length of the CDR3 is 20 residues. Germline CDR1 and CDR2: SGHRS and YFSETQ.

This chain uses TRBV25-1 with TRBJ1-1; 11 nucleotides agree with TRBD1. This CDR3 region has 14 residues. J gave up 1 base and V 8 bases, and 3 bases lay outside the gene matches. Germline V gene lookup returns CDR1 MGHDK and CDR2 SYGVNS. Written as DNA, the CDR3 is TGTGCCAGCGGGGGGACAGGGGGGAACACTGAAGCTTTCTTT. It is translated as CASGGTGGNTEAFF.

The chain couples TRBV5-1 to TRBJ2-7; 7 bases are shared with TRBD1. Germline loops: CDR1 SGHRS, CDR2 YFSETQ. With V trimmed by 1 base and J by 5 bases, 3 bases remained unmatched. The CDR3 length is 13 residues. CDR3: CASSLRQGNEQYF. The CDR3 DNA follows: TGCGCCAGCAGCTTGAGACAGGGTAACGAGCAGTACTTC.

This clone was counted once. V and J are TRBV5-3 and TRBJ2-4; maybe TRBD2 (6 bases). TRBV5-3 is noted as an ORF with a role that remains uncertain. This CDR3 comprises 14 residues. V lost 3 bases to trimming and J lost 10 bases, with 17 bases between them. The CDR3 reads CARSSDGGPNIQYF. In DNA, the CDR3 is TGTGCCAGAAGCTCCGATGGAGGGCCCAATATTCAGTACTTC.

This clone appeared once. The chain carries TRBV29-1 and TRBJ2-1; D may be TRBD2 (6 bases). V was shortened by 6 bases and J by 5 bases, with 20 bases between the two germline ends. The length of the CDR3 is 15 residues. Looked up from germline, CDR1 is SQVTM and CDR2 is ANQGSEA. The CDR3 bases are TGCAGCGTGGGAGGAGGTAGCCACCGGAACAATGAGCAGTTCTTC. It yields the protein CSVGGGSHRNNEQFF.

This chain joins TRBV30 and TRBJ2-7; maybe TRBD2 (5 bases). Trimming removed 0 bases at V and 8 bases at J, with 8 bases between. CDR1 is GTSNPN and CDR2 is SVGIG in the germline V gene (reference sequence). This CDR3 region has 11 residues. CDR3 sequence (DNA): TGTGCCTGGAGTGTACTAGGGAAGCAGTACTTC. It codes for CAWSVLGKQYF.

This chain links TRBV19 with TRBJ1-1; maybe TRBD1 (5 bases). This CDR3 spans 14 amino acids. The germline V and J ends were trimmed by 3 bases and 4 bases, with 12 bases remaining between them. CDR1 and CDR2 (germline): LNHDA, SQIVND (reference sequence). CDR3 nucleotides: TGTGCCAGTAGTATTCAGGGTCGAGGCACTGAAGCTTTCTTT. Its translation: CASSIQGRGTEAFF. The whole variable domain, filled in from reference TRBV19 and TRBJ1-1, reads DGGITQSPKYLFRKEGQNVTLSCEQNLNHDAMYWYRQDPGQGLRLIYYSQIVNDFQKGDIAEGYSVSREKKESFPLTVTSAQKNPTAFYLCASSIQGRGTEAFFGQGTRLTVV.

The chain uses TRBV6-4 and TRBJ1-2; 9 bases fit TRBD1. The length of the CDR3 is 13 residues. Looked up from germline, CDR1 is MRHNA and CDR2 is SNTAGT. V shed 6 bases, J shed 2 bases, and the junction held 1 base outside the gene matches. The CDR3 region is CASRGQGNYGYTF. The DNA for the CDR3 is TGTGCCAGCAGAGGACAGGGGAACTATGGCTACACCTTC.

The rearrangement joins TRBV18 to TRBJ2-5, with a tentative D call TRBD2 (5 bases). Trimming pared 2 bases from V and 3 bases from J, leaving 13 bases between. The CDR3 length is 15 residues. Germline V gene data show CDR1 as KGHSH and CDR2 as LQKENI. The CDR3 spells CASSPVAGREETQYF. CDR3 in DNA: TGTGCCAGCTCACCAGTCGCGGGCCGGGAAGAGACCCAGTACTTC. Variable domain in full (rest from reference TRBV18 and TRBJ2-5): NAGVMQNPRHLVRRRGQEARLRCSPMKGHSHVYWYRQLPEEGLKFMVYLQKENIIDESGMPKERFSAEFPKEGPSILRIQQVVRGDSAAYFCASSPVAGREETQYFGPGTRLLVL.

V usage is TRBV7-2 and J usage is TRBJ2-1, with TRBD2 identical over 11 bases. Losses at the gene ends were 2 bases for V and 1 base for J; bases not matched to a gene: 4. CDR3 length: 17 residues. The V gene's germline CDR1 is SGHTA and CDR2 FQGNSA. The DNA for the CDR3 is TGTGCCAGCAGCTTACTAGCGGGAGGCCTGTCCTACAATGAGCAGTTCTTC. As protein: CASSLLAGGLSYNEQFF. Together with reference TRBV7-2 and TRBJ2-1, the CDR3 gives the full variable domain: GAGVSQSPSNKVTEKGKDVELRCDPISGHTALYWYRQSLGQGLEFLIYFQGNSAPDKSGLPSDRFSAERTGGSVSTLTIQRTQQEDSAVYLCASSLLAGGLSYNEQFFGPGTRLTVL.

J is TRBJ2-7 and V is TRBV29-1, with 10 bases matching TRBD2. The germline CDR1 and CDR2 sequences are SQVTM and ANQGSEA. The CDR3 runs to 14 residues. After removal of 6 bases from V and 0 bases from J, the junction contained 5 bases not matched to a gene. The CDR3 DNA sequence: TGCAGCGTGCAACTAGCGGGGAGCTCCTACGAGCAGTACTTC. Translated: CSVQLAGSSYEQYF.

The chain carries TRBV15 and TRBJ2-1; D may be TRBD2 (5 bases). The CDR3 has 18 residues. V shed 0 bases and J shed 6 bases, with 21 bases lying between them. Germline CDR1 reads LNHNV; CDR2 reads YYDKDF (reference sequence). CDR3 region: CATSRDYRLSGWANEQFF. DNA for the CDR3: TGTGCCACCAGCAGAGATTACCGTCTGAGCGGCTGGGCCAATGAGCAGTTCTTC.

J is TRBJ1-5 and V is TRBV4-1; D call uncertain. The V end lost 0 bases, the J end lost 11 bases, and 11 bases lay between the germline ends. The CDR3 consists of 13 residues. The V gene's germline CDR1 is MGHRA and CDR2 YSYEKL. In DNA, the CDR3 is TGCGCCAGCAGCCAAGATCAGAGCGGAACCCAGCATTTT. Its translation: CASSQDQSGTQHF.

V is TRBV9 and J is TRBJ2-1; a weak D match, TRBD1 (5 bases). Germline CDR1 is SGDLS and CDR2 is YYNGEE. The CDR3 has 15 residues. The germline V and J ends were trimmed by 3 bases and 1 base, with 11 bases remaining between them. CDR3 in amino acids: CASSAPDNSYNEQFF. The CDR3 DNA reads as TGTGCCAGCAGCGCCCCGGACAATTCCTACAATGAGCAGTTCTTC.